These 30 T cell receptor beta chains were all obtained from the same sample, sequenced in a study of blood T cell repertoires in COVID-19. Generated by immunoSEQ multiplex PCR, the TCRdb table keeps only in-frame clones and is missing some. The sample consists of 150,000 or so clones, 75% to 90% of them appearing once. Input material: PBMCs or T cells enriched from blood (not recorded which). Every receptor here comes from a man between 65 and 85 years old who had been exposed to COVID-19.

V and J are TRBV18 and TRBJ2-7; 9 positions agree with TRBD1. CDR3 length: 14 amino acids. Germline V gene data show CDR1 as KGHSH and CDR2 as LQKENI. J was trimmed by 5 bases and V by 3 bases; bases with no gene match: 5. The CDR3 coding sequence is TGTGCCAGCTCACCGGGACAGGGAGTAGACGAGCAGTACTTC. Its protein product is CASSPGQGVDEQYF.

J is TRBJ1-1 and V is TRBV28, with a weak D call TRBD1 (6 bases). The CDR3 is 14 residues long. V gave up 1 base and J gave up 2 bases, with 8 bases separating them. In germline, CDR1 is MDHEN, CDR2 SYDVKM. DNA for the CDR3: TGTGCCAGCAGTTTATCACAGGGAAACACTGAAGCTTTCTTT. The encoded protein is CASSLSQGNTEAFF.

The count of this clone is one. The chain has TRBV15 and TRBJ2-3; weak D call: TRBD2 (7 bases). The V and J ends lost 3 bases and 5 bases respectively, with 18 bases between them. Germline values: CDR1 LNHNV, CDR2 YYDKDF (reference sequence). The CDR3 sequence is 16 residues long. The CDR3 DNA reads TGTGCCACCAGCAGGGTAGGGGGGGCTGGAATAGATACGCAGTATTTT. It yields the protein CATSRVGGAGIDTQYF. Drawing the rest from reference TRBV15 and TRBJ2-3, the complete variable domain is DAMVIQNPRYQVTQFGKPVTLSCSQTLNHNVMYWYQQKSSQAPKLLFHYYDKDFNNEADTPDNFQSRRPNTSFCFLDIRSPGLGDTAMYLCATSRVGGAGIDTQYFGPGTRLTVL.

V and J are TRBV19 and TRBJ1-5; 7 nucleotides agree with TRBD1. V gave up 3 bases and J gave up 7 bases; unmatched junction bases: 6. This CDR3 has 14 residues. CDR1 LNHDA and CDR2 SQIVND come from the germline V gene (reference sequence). Written as DNA, the CDR3 is TGTGCCAGTAGTATTACAGGGGTTAACCAGCCCCAGCATTTT. Translated, it gives CASSITGVNQPQHF.

V usage is TRBV5-1 and J usage is TRBJ2-2; the D gene is possibly TRBD1 (7 bases). Trimming took 0 bases from V and 4 from J, leaving 13 bases between them. CDR1 and CDR2 from the germline V gene are SGHRS and YFSETQ. The CDR3 runs 16 residues. CDR3 sequence: CASSLDRGTVTGELFF. The CDR3 bases are TGCGCCAGCAGCTTGGATCGCGGGACAGTCACCGGGGAGCTGTTTTTT.

The rearrangement uses TRBV19 and TRBJ2-2; tentatively, D is TRBD1 (5 bases). Germline V lookup: CDR1 LNHDA, CDR2 SQIVND (reference sequence). The CDR3 length is 14 residues. V was trimmed by 6 bases and J by 1 base, leaving 9 bases between them. CDR3 residues: CASSLTENTGELFF. The CDR3 nucleotides are TGTGCCAGTAGCCTGACAGAGAACACCGGGGAGCTGTTTTTT.

This clone was counted many times. The gene calls are TRBV9 and TRBJ1-1; D ambiguous. The CDR3 covers 14 residues. CDR1 and CDR2 from the germline V gene are SGDLS and YYNGEE. Trimming shortened V by 4 bases and J by 7 bases, and 17 bases separated the two germline ends. CDR3 in amino acids: CASSLRPGAGEAFF. CDR3 bases: TGTGCCAGCAGCTTACGCCCGGGAGCAGGTGAAGCTTTCTTT.

This clone has just one count. J is TRBJ2-3 and V is TRBV27; D is undetermined. The CDR3 extends over 13 amino acids. From germline, CDR1 is MNHEY and CDR2 SMNVEV (reference sequence). Deletions cut 6 bases from V and 4 bases from J, with 11 bases between. The CDR3 DNA is TGTGCCAGCAGCCCCTCGTTCCCAGATACGCAGTATTTT. This translates into CASSPSFPDTQYF.

This rearrangement joins TRBV5-4 to TRBJ2-5, with D perhaps matching TRBD1 (5 bases). The CDR3 runs to 13 residues. Per germline, CDR1 SGHNT and CDR2 YYREEE (reference sequence). The V gene lost 7 bases and the J gene lost 3 bases, with 13 bases spanning the gap. The CDR3 sequence: CASPPPREETQYF. Here the CDR3 DNA reads TGTGCCAGCCCTCCCCCCAGGGAAGAGACCCAGTACTTC. The full variable domain, in which reference TRBV5-4 and TRBJ2-5 provide the parts outside the CDR3, is ETGVTQSPTHLIKTRGQQVTLRCSSQSGHNTVSWYQQALGQGPQFIFQYYREEENGRGNFPPRFSGLQFPNYSSELNVNALELDDSALYLCASPPPREETQYFGPGTRLLVL.

The rearrangement uses TRBV18 and TRBJ1-1; TRBD1 matches 7 bases. Per the germline V gene, CDR1 is KGHSH and CDR2 is LQKENI. Unmatched junction bases numbered 8, after V lost 4 bases and J lost 6 bases. This CDR3 comprises 14 residues. The CDR3 spells CASSRITGQSEAFF. The CDR3 DNA follows: TGTGCCAGCTCACGCATTACGGGACAGTCTGAAGCTTTCTTT.

This chain uses TRBV15 with TRBJ1-1; D unclear. This CDR3 spans 14 amino acids. Germline-derived CDR1 and CDR2 are LNHNV and YYDKDF (reference sequence). The germline V and J ends were trimmed by 3 bases and 0 bases, with 8 bases remaining between them. The CDR3: CATSSPPMNTEAFF. The CDR3 region has the DNA TGTGCCACCAGCAGTCCCCCCATGAACACTGAAGCTTTCTTT.

The chain carries TRBV28 and TRBJ2-7, with TRBD1 matching over 11 bases. There are 14 residues in the CDR3. The V gene end was trimmed by 6 bases and the J gene end by 4 bases; junction bases not matched to a gene: 5. Germline V CDR1 and CDR2: MDHEN, SYDVKM. The CDR3 is CASSPGTGGYEQYF. The CDR3, as DNA: TGTGCCAGCAGCCCAGGGACAGGGGGTTACGAGCAGTACTTC.

The V and J genes are TRBV9 and TRBJ1-5; the D is unclear. Germline CDR1 SGDLS, CDR2 YYNGEE. The V and J ends lost 0 bases and 3 bases respectively, with 4 bases between them. The CDR3 spans 13 residues. DNA for the CDR3: TGTGCCAGCAGCGTAGACTACAATCAGCCCCAGCATTTT. Its protein product is CASSVDYNQPQHF.

The chain joins TRBV4-1 to TRBJ2-3; a possible D gene is TRBD1 (6 bases). CDR3 length: 16 residues. The V end was cut by 6 bases, the J end by 3 bases, with 19 bases between. The germline CDR1 and CDR2 sequences are MGHRA and YSYEKL. CDR3 sequence: CASSSPTGIFTDTQYF. In DNA form, the CDR3 reads TGCGCCAGCAGTTCTCCTACAGGGATTTTTACAGATACGCAGTATTTT.

The rearrangement joins TRBV6-5 to TRBJ2-7, with 10 bases matching TRBD1. Trimming took 6 bases from V and 4 from J; bases not matched to a gene: 6. Looked up from germline, CDR1 is MNHEY and CDR2 is SVGAGI. The CDR3 contains 14 residues. The CDR3 sequence: CASSTGTGVYEQYF. CDR3 in DNA: TGTGCCAGCAGCACCGGGACAGGGGTATACGAGCAGTACTTC.

V is TRBV3-1 (or the pseudogene TRBV3-2) and J is TRBJ2-3; weak D call: TRBD2 (6 bases). The CDR3 is 15 residues long. Trimming stripped 4 bases from V and 2 bases from J, with 13 bases between. CDR1 and CDR2 (germline): LGHDT, YNNKEL (reference sequence). DNA of the CDR3: TGTGCCAGCAGCCGAGGAGCGGGTTACACAGATACGCAGTATTTT. Protein: CASSRGAGYTDTQYF.

The J gene is TRBJ2-5, the V gene TRBV19; 7 positions match TRBD1. The CDR3 runs to 15 residues. The ends lost 5 bases at V and 2 bases at J; junction bases unmatched: 8. CDR1 is LNHDA, CDR2 SQIVND, per germline (reference sequence). The CDR3, as DNA: TGTGCCAGTAGTCCGACAGGGACAGAACAAGAGACCCAGTACTTC. Residues: CASSPTGTEQETQYF.

J is TRBJ2-5 and V is TRBV18, with 8 bases that match TRBD2. The junction had 8 bases not matched to a gene; V was cut back by 1 base and J by 4 bases. Germline V CDR1 and CDR2: KGHSH, LQKENI. This CDR3 comprises 16 residues. DNA for the CDR3: TGTGCCAGCTCACCACGGCGCGCCAGCGGGAGAGAGACCCAGTACTTC. The encoded protein is CASSPRRASGRETQYF.

The chain recombines TRBV4-2 with TRBJ2-3, with a weak D call TRBD1 (5 bases). The germline V gene has CDR1 LGHNA and CDR2 YNFKEQ. The V gene lost 4 bases and the J gene lost 0 bases, with 14 bases spanning the gap. The CDR3 extends over 16 amino acids. Here the CDR3 DNA reads TGTGCCAGCAGCCCCCAGGGCCCCTCTAGCACAGATACGCAGTATTTT. Translating gives CASSPQGPSSTDTQYF.

The rearrangement joins TRBV10-3 to TRBJ2-7, with 7 bases matching TRBD1. Germline V gene lookup returns CDR1 ENHRY and CDR2 SYGVKD. V lost 4 bases and J lost 6; bases outside the gene matches: 9. The CDR3 extends over 14 amino acids. This CDR3 is CAISVGTDRSEQYF. The CDR3 coding sequence is TGTGCCATCAGTGTAGGGACAGATAGATCCGAGCAGTACTTC.

The chain uses TRBV18 and TRBJ2-5; 7 nucleotides match TRBD1. The CDR3 contains 15 residues. The V and J ends lost 3 bases and 3 bases, in that order; junction bases with no gene match: 7. The germline CDR1 and CDR2 sequences are KGHSH and LQKENI. The CDR3 spells CASSPSRQGKETQYF. CDR3 coding DNA: TGTGCCAGCTCACCCTCCCGACAGGGTAAAGAGACCCAGTACTTC.

The chain recombines TRBV2 with TRBJ1-1, with a tentative D call TRBD1 (6 bases). The CDR3 length is 13 residues. Germline CDR1 and CDR2: SNHLY and FYNNEI. Trimming took off 7 bases at V and 5 bases at J, with 14 bases between the two ends. CDR3 loop: CASMGGAPTEAFF. Written as DNA, the CDR3 is TGTGCCAGCATGGGGGGGGCGCCTACTGAAGCTTTCTTT.

Only one count was recorded for this clone. This chain connects TRBV14 to TRBJ2-7, with D perhaps matching TRBD1 (6 bases). The length of the CDR3 is 15 residues. In germline, CDR1 is SGHDN, CDR2 FVKESK. V was pared by 0 bases and J by 2 bases, with 11 bases between. This CDR3 reads CASSQDEGDPYEQYF. The CDR3 DNA reads as TGTGCCAGCAGCCAAGATGAGGGGGACCCCTACGAGCAGTACTTC.

The chain recombines TRBV29-1 with TRBJ2-1; possibly TRBD2 for D (5 bases). The CDR3 sequence is 12 residues long. CDR1 and CDR2 (germline): SQVTM, ANQGSEA. With 7 bases removed from V and 3 bases from J, the gap between germline ends came to 10 bases. CDR3 region: CSAGSFYNEQFF. The CDR3 DNA is TGCAGCGCGGGGTCCTTCTACAATGAGCAGTTCTTC.

This clone was seen just once. This chain joins TRBV2 and TRBJ1-4; the D gene is possibly TRBD1 (5 bases). There are 18 residues in the CDR3. V lost 6 bases and J lost 3, with 23 bases in between. CDR1 is SNHLY, CDR2 FYNNEI, per germline. The CDR3 nucleotides read TGTGCCAGCAGAGATCCAGGCGGGGCACGAGGGGCTAATGAAAAACTGTTTTTT. Translation gives CASRDPGGARGANEKLFF.

The V gene is TRBV19, the J gene TRBJ1-2, with a possible D match to TRBD1 (5 bases). The V end was cut by 5 bases, the J end by 8 bases, with 18 bases between. The germline V gene has CDR1 LNHDA and CDR2 SQIVND (reference sequence). The CDR3 sequence is 14 residues long. The CDR3, as DNA: TGTGCCAGTAGTCTAGGACAAGGAGGTGGCGGCTACACCTTC. Amino acids: CASSLGQGGGGYTF.

The chain combines TRBV20-1 with TRBJ1-6; no definite D call. Trimming shortened V by 1 base and J by 14 bases, and 9 bases separated the two germline ends. The CDR3 is made up of 11 amino acids. In germline, CDR1 is DFQATT, CDR2 SNEGSKA (reference sequence). CDR3 in amino acids: CSARGGETLHF. The CDR3 coding sequence is TGCAGTGCTAGAGGCGGTGAGACCCTCCACTTT.

In regard to this clone: An end of the junction differs from the germline gene, which may be a read error. The chain recombines TRBV18 with TRBJ1-1, with 8 bases identical to TRBD1. Germline V gives CDR1 KGHSH, CDR2 LQKENI. This CDR3 is 14 amino acids long. The CDR3: CASSLRTGNPEAFF. CDR3 in DNA: TGTGCCAGCTCACTACGGACAGGGAACCCTGAAGCTTTCTTT. Based on the CDR3 plus reference TRBV18 and TRBJ1-1, the full variable domain is NAGVMQNPRHLVRRRGQEARLRCSPMKGHSHVYWYRQLPEEGLKFMVYLQKENIIDESGMPKERFSAEFPKEGPSILRIQQVVRGDSAAYFCASSLRTGNPEAFFGQGTRLTVV.

CDR3 in DNA: TGTGCCAGCAGCCACCCGGGACAGGGGAACGGCTACACCTTC. Translation gives CASSHPGQGNGYTF. The chain uses TRBV3-1 (or the pseudogene TRBV3-2) and TRBJ1-2, with TRBD1 matching 10 bases. The J segment lost 8 bases and the V segment lost 3 bases, leaving 6 bases of the junction unmatched. This CDR3 has 14 residues. CDR1 and CDR2 from the germline V gene are LGHDT and YNNKEL (reference sequence).

On this clone: Different DNA sequences within this sample yield the same CDR3. The chain couples TRBV4-3 to TRBJ2-6, with unresolved D. Germline values: CDR1 LGHNA, CDR2 YSLEER. The CDR3 totals 15 residues. V was cut by 0 bases and J by 0 bases, with 3 bases left in between. DNA for the CDR3: TGCGCCAGCAGCCAAGACAGCTCTGGGGCCAACGTCCTGACTTTC. This codes for CASSQDSSGANVLTF.